The following is a TCR beta chain sequence with its context. Its antigen is unknown. Trimming cost V 7 bases and J 6 bases; bases outside gene matches: 14. CDR1 and CDR2 from the germline V gene are SGHAT and FQNNGV. The CDR3 length is 16 residues. From the 5' RACE reads, TCRdb called clonotypes with MiXCR, one entry per CDR3 protein. The sample has some 900,000 distinct CDR3 sequences, around 12% seen once; the top ten hold 1.5% to 2%. The data derive from a study of identical twins. Regarding the study as a whole: Low generation-probability sequences were in excess among twin-shared out-of-frame alpha sequences.

This sample was also put to use in a study of yellow fever vaccine responses in identical twins.

Sample: PBMCs. This rearrangement joins TRBV11-2 to TRBJ2-1, with 8 bases aligning to TRBD2. The sequence came from a woman under 30 in good health. The CDR3 region has the DNA TGTGCCAGCAAAGGTCCGGGAGGGACTCAACTCAATGAGCAGTTCTTC. Translating gives CASKGPGGTQLNEQFF.